Below, 21 T cell receptor beta chains from the same sample are listed, as sequenced in a study of blood T cell repertoires in COVID-19. The assay was immunoSEQ multiplex PCR, and TCRdb's table has in-frame clones only and misses some. The sample includes about 99,000 clones, less than 85% of them seen just once. The sample was peripheral blood. The receptors shown here come from a woman older than 75 with active or convalescent COVID-19.

This chain links TRBV5-4 with TRBJ1-1; 7 bases match TRBD1. Looked up from germline, CDR1 is SGHNT and CDR2 is YYREEE (reference sequence). This CDR3 is built from 15 residues. Trimming took 0 bases from V and 1 from J; bases not matched to a gene: 3. The CDR3 bases are TGTGCCAGCAGCTTGGGGACAGGCGGGAACACTGAAGCTTTCTTT. It encodes CASSLGTGGNTEAFF.

This chain connects TRBV28 to TRBJ2-7; D is possibly TRBD1 (6 bases). Germline CDR1 reads MDHEN; CDR2 reads SYDVKM. V was clipped by 6 bases and J by 6 bases, with 21 bases between them. The length of the CDR3 is 15 residues. CDR3 DNA sequence: TGTGCCAGCAGCCGGACCCTTGGAAGGGGGAGCGAGCAGTACTTC. Encoded protein: CASSRTLGRGSEQYF.

This sequence joins TRBV10-3 and TRBJ2-1, with 14 nucleotides matching TRBD2. V lost 8 bases to trimming and J lost 11 bases; unmatched junction nucleotides: 8. Germline loops: CDR1 ENHRY, CDR2 SYGVKD. This CDR3 has 14 residues. CDR3 in amino acids: CAIRIGTSGSKQFF. As DNA, the CDR3 is TGTGCCATCCGTATCGGGACTAGCGGGAGCAAGCAGTTCTTC.

V is TRBV18 and J is TRBJ1-3; D is unclear. Germline loops: CDR1 KGHSH, CDR2 LQKENI. The V end was cut by 5 bases, the J end by 0 bases, with 5 bases between. This CDR3 is built from 13 residues. The CDR3, as DNA: TGTGCCAGCTCAGCGAACTCTGGAAACACCATATATTTT. Translated, it gives CASSANSGNTIYF.

This rearrangement joins TRBV4-2 to TRBJ2-7, with no clear D. The CDR3 loop spans 11 amino acids. Between the trimmed V and J ends, which lost 5 bases and 5 bases, there was a span of 7 bases. The germline V gene encodes CDR1 LGHNA and CDR2 YNFKEQ. CDR3 residues: CASSKQNEQYF. The CDR3 bases are TGTGCCAGCAGCAAACAGAACGAGCAGTACTTC.

The chain has TRBV7-9 and TRBJ2-2; the match to TRBD1 covers 7 bases. The CDR3 spans 16 residues. Germline assignment: CDR1 SEHNR and CDR2 FQNEAQ (reference sequence). V shed 1 base and J 5 bases; nucleotides not matched to a gene: 7. In DNA, the CDR3 is TGTGCCAGCAGCTTAGTGTGGGACAGACGGACCGGGGAGCTGTTTTTT. This encodes CASSLVWDRRTGELFF.

This rearrangement joins TRBV7-3 to TRBJ2-2; 7 bases map to TRBD1. After removal of 4 bases from V and 2 bases from J, the junction contained 7 bases not matched to a gene. This CDR3 has 16 residues. CDR1 and CDR2 from the germline V gene are SGHTA and FQGTGA. CDR3 DNA: TGTGCCAGCAGCTCCCCGACAGGGTTTAACACCGGGGAGCTGTTTTTT. It yields the protein CASSSPTGFNTGELFF. Complete variable domain (other parts from reference TRBV7-3 and TRBJ2-2): GAGVSQTPSNKVTEKGKYVELRCDPISGHTALYWYRQSLGQGPEFLIYFQGTGAADDSGLPNDRFFAVRPEGSVSTLKIQRTERGDSAVYLCASSSPTGFNTGELFFGEGSRLTVL.

The chain employs TRBV7-2 and TRBJ2-1; TRBD2 aligns across 8 bases. Germline V gene lookup returns CDR1 SGHTA and CDR2 FQGNSA. The CDR3 has 17 residues. Losses at the gene ends were 1 base for V and 6 bases for J; bases not matched to a gene: 11. In DNA form, the CDR3 reads TGTGCCAGCAGCTTAGTTGCCTTAGCGGGATCTACCAATGAGCAGTTCTTC. This translates into CASSLVALAGSTNEQFF.

V usage is TRBV2 and J usage is TRBJ1-1, with D possibly being TRBD1 (6 bases). Trimming removed 7 bases from V and 1 base from J, with 10 bases in between. Germline loops: CDR1 SNHLY, CDR2 FYNNEI. This CDR3 spans 13 amino acids. The CDR3 coding sequence is TGTGCCAGCAACAGGGAGTCGAACACTGAAGCTTTCTTT. Protein sequence: CASNRESNTEAFF.

The chain is built from TRBV12-3 or TRBV12-4 and TRBJ2-4; 10 bases line up with TRBD2. Germline trimming cut 8 bases from V and 7 bases from J; bases unmatched to any gene: 5. CDR3 size: 13 residues. The CDR3 bases are TGTGCCAGCCGACGAGCGGGGGGGAACATTCAGTACTTC. Translating gives CASRRAGGNIQYF.

This clone was recorded a few times. This chain links TRBV7-2 with TRBJ1-6; D is unresolved. The germline CDR1 and CDR2 sequences are SGHTA and FQGNSA. V was trimmed by 1 base and J by 4 bases, leaving 8 bases between them. This CDR3 spans 15 amino acids. The CDR3 sequence is CASSLGGNYNSPLHF. Here the CDR3 DNA reads TGTGCCAGCAGCTTAGGAGGCAATTATAATTCACCCCTCCACTTT.

The rearrangement links TRBV5-4 to TRBJ2-5, with D maybe TRBD2 (5 bases). The CDR3 contains 13 residues. V lost 4 bases and J lost 4, with 11 bases in between. Germline CDR1 is SGHNT and CDR2 is YYREEE (reference sequence). This chain's CDR3 is CASSGSRSETQYF. CDR3 DNA sequence: TGTGCCAGCAGCGGGAGTCGATCAGAGACCCAGTACTTC.

This clone showed up just once. The chain couples TRBV7-3 to TRBJ2-1; D might be TRBD1 (5 bases). Germline CDR1 is SGHTA and CDR2 is FQGTGA. This CDR3 is 15 amino acids long. Trimming shortened V by 1 base and J by 4 bases, and 11 bases separated the two germline ends. The CDR3 DNA is TGTGCCAGCAGCTTAAAAAGCGACAGTTACAATGAGCAGTTCTTC. This codes for CASSLKSDSYNEQFF.

The chain couples TRBV28 to TRBJ2-1; maybe TRBD2 (6 bases). Germline assignment: CDR1 MDHEN and CDR2 SYDVKM. The ends were cut back, 2 bases at V and 7 bases at J, with 6 bases in the middle. CDR3 size: 12 residues. The CDR3 is CASSLGGNEQFF. The CDR3 bases are TGTGCCAGCAGTTTAGGGGGGAATGAGCAGTTCTTC. The whole variable domain, remainder taken from reference TRBV28 and TRBJ2-1, is DVKVTQSSRYLVKRTGEKVFLECVQDMDHENMFWYRQDPGLGLRLIYFSYDVKMKEKGDIPEGYSVSREKKERFSLILESASTNQTSMYLCASSLGGNEQFFGPGTRLTVL.

V gene TRBV29-1 combines with J gene TRBJ1-2; 7 bases fit TRBD1. Germline-derived CDR1 and CDR2 are SQVTM and ANQGSEA. The ends lost 3 bases at V and 2 bases at J; junction bases unmatched: 6. The CDR3 covers 14 residues. CDR3 in amino acids: CSVEIQGLNYGYTF. The CDR3 DNA reads TGCAGCGTTGAGATACAGGGGTTGAACTATGGCTACACCTTC.

This clone showed up just once. The chain has TRBV5-6 and TRBJ1-5; 9 bases line up with TRBD1. The CDR3 is made up of 14 amino acids. CDR1 and CDR2 (germline): SGHDT, YYEEEE. V lost 2 bases and J lost 5; bases outside the gene matches: 2. CDR3 nucleotide sequence: TGTGCCAGCAGCTTCACAGGGGGCGATCAGCCCCAGCATTTT. Translating it yields CASSFTGGDQPQHF.

The rearrangement joins TRBV20-1 to TRBJ2-4, with D possibly matching TRBD1 (5 bases). This CDR3 has 16 amino acids. V shed 3 bases and J shed 0 bases, with 15 bases lying between them. Germline-derived CDR1 and CDR2 are DFQATT and SNEGSKA (reference sequence). As DNA, the CDR3 is TGCAGTGCTAGTCGTGGACACCTTCTAGCCAAAAACATTCAGTACTTC. This translates into CSASRGHLLAKNIQYF.

The V call is TRBV30, the J call TRBJ1-1; 7 positions agree with TRBD1. The CDR3 runs 16 residues. V was clipped by 2 bases and J by 2 bases; unmatched bases: 11. CDR1 is GTSNPN, CDR2 SVGIG, per germline (reference sequence). The CDR3 bases are TGTGCCTGGAGTATGAAACAGGGGCGGTTTAACACTGAAGCTTTCTTT. Translated, it gives CAWSMKQGRFNTEAFF.

This chain joins TRBV6-2 or TRBV6-3 and TRBJ2-3; a possible D gene is TRBD2 (5 bases). Trimming took off 5 bases at V and 6 bases at J, with 6 bases between the two ends. CDR1 and CDR2 from the germline V gene are MNHEY and SVGEGT. There are 11 residues in the CDR3. CDR3 loop: CASSEGDTQYF. The CDR3 nucleotides read TGTGCCAGCAGTGAGGGTGATACGCAGTATTTT.

Concerning this clone itself: The junction departs from the called germline gene at one end, perhaps through a read error. The V call is TRBV5-1, the J call TRBJ2-1; the match to TRBD2 covers 8 bases. This CDR3 comprises 16 residues. CDR1 is SGHRS and CDR2 is YFSETQ in the germline V gene. CDR3 residues: CASSLASSGAYNEQFF. The CDR3, as DNA: TGTGCCAGCAGCTTGGCTAGTAGCGGGGCCTACAATGAGCAGTTCTTC.

The chain combines TRBV5-4 with TRBJ2-1; 8 bases fit TRBD2. CDR1 SGHNT and CDR2 YYREEE come from the germline V gene (reference sequence). J lost 2 bases, V lost 4 bases, and 8 bases had no gene match. The CDR3 is made up of 16 amino acids. CDR3 amino acids: CASSHGGVATYNEQFF. As DNA, the CDR3 is TGTGCCAGCAGCCACGGGGGGGTAGCGACCTACAATGAGCAGTTCTTC.